This TCR beta chain was captured by sequencing in a study of blood T cell repertoires in COVID-19. TCRdb's table, derived via immunoSEQ multiplex PCR, lists solely in-frame clones and lacks some. This table has approximately 180,000 clones, about 84% appearing once. The CDR3 spans 13 residues. Looked up from germline, CDR1 is WSHSY and CDR2 is SAAADI. V was clipped by 8 bases and J by 7 bases; unmatched bases: 7. Material for sequencing was peripheral blood. This chain uses TRBV10-2 with TRBJ1-4; 7 positions agree with TRBD1. The receptor's source is a person aged 65 to 79 with COVID-19, enrolled during active disease. For the CDR3, the DNA is TGCGCCAGCCAGACAGGGAGAGTTGAAAAACTGTTTTTT. Its translation is CASQTGRVEKLFF.